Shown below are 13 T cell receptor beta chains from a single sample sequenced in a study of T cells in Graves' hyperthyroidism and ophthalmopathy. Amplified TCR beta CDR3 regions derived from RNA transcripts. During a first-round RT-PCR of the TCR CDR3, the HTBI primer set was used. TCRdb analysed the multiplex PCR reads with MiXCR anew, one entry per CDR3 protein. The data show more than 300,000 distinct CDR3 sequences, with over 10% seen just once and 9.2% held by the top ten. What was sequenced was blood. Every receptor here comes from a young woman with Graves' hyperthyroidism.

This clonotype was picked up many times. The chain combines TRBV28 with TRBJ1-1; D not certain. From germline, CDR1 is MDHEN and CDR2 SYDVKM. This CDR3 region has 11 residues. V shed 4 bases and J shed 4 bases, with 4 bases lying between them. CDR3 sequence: CASSSGTEAFF. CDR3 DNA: TGTGCCAGCAGTTCAGGCACTGAAGCTTTCTTT.

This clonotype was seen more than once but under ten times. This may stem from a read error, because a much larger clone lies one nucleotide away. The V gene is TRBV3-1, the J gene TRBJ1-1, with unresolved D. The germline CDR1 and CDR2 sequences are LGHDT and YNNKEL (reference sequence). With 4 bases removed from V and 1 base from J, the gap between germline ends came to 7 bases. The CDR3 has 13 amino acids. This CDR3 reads CASSPPENTEAFF. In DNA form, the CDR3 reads TGTGCCAGCAGCCCTCCCGAGAACACTGAAGCTTTCTTT. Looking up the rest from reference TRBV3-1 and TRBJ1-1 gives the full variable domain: DTAVSQTPKYLVTQMGNDKSIKCEQNLGHDTMYWYKQDSKKFLKIMFSYNNKELIINETVPNRFSPKSPDKAHLNLHINSLELGDSAVYFCASSPPENTEAFFGQGTRLTVV.

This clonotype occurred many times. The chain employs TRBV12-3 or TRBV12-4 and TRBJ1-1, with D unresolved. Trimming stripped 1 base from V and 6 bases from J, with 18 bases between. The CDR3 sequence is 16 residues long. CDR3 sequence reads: CASSLGVGQGPAEAFF. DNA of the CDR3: TGTGCCAGCAGTTTAGGTGTAGGTCAAGGTCCGGCTGAAGCTTTCTTT.

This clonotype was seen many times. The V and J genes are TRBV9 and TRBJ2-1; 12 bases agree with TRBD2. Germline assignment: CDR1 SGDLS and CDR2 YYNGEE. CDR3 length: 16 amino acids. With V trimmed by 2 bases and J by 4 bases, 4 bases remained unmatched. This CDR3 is CASSVTSGGSYNEQFF. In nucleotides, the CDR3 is TGTGCCAGCAGCGTCACTAGCGGGGGGAGTTACAATGAGCAGTTCTTC.

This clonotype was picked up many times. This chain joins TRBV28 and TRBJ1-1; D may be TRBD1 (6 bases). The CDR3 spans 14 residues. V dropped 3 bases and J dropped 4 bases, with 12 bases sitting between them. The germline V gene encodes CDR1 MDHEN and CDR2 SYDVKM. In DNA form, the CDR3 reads TGTGCCAGCAGTTTCGGGGGGGCGCCCACTGAAGCTTTCTTT. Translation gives CASSFGGAPTEAFF.

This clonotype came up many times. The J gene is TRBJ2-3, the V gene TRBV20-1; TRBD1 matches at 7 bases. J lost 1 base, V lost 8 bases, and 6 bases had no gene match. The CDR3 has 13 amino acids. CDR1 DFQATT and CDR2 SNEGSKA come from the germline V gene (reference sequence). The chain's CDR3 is CSPAGGGTDTQYF. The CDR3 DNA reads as TGCAGTCCAGCAGGGGGAGGCACAGATACGCAGTATTTT.

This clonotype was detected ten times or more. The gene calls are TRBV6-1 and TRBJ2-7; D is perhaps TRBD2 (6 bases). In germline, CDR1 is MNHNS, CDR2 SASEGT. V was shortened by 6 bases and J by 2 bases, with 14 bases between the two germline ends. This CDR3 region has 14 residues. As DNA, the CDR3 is TGTGCCAGCAGCCCTAGGGGAGGCCCCTACGAGCAGTACTTC. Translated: CASSPRGGPYEQYF.

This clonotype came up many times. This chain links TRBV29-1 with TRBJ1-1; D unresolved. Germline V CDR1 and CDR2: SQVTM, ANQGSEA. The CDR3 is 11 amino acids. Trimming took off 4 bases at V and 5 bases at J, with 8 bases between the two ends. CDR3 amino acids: CSVVEVTEAFF. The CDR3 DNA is TGCAGCGTTGTCGAAGTTACTGAAGCTTTCTTT.

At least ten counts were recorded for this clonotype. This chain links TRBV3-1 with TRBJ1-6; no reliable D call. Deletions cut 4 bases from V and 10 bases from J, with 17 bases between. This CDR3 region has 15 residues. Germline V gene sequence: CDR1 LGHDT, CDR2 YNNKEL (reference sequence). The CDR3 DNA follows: TGTGCCAGCAGCCCGTTTTTAGTAGTTAACTCACCCCTCCACTTT. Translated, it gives CASSPFLVVNSPLHF.

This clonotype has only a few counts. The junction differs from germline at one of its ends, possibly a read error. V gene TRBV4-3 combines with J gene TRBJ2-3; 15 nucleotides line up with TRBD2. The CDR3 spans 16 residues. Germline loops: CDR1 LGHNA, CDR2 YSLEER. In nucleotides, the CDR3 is TGCGCCGGCAGGGCTCCGGGACTAGCGGGAGGAGAGGTGCAGTATTTT. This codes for CAGRAPGLAGGEVQYF.

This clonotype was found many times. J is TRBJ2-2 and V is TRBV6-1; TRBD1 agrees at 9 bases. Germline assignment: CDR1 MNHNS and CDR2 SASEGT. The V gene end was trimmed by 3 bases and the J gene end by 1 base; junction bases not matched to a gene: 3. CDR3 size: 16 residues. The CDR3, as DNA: TGTGCCAGCAGTGAGCAGGACAGGGGGAACACCGGGGAGCTGTTTTTT. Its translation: CASSEQDRGNTGELFF.

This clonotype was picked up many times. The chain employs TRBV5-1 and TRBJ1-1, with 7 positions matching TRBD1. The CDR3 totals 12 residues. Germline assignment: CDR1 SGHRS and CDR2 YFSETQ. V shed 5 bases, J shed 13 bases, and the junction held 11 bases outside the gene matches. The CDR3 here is CASRPATGMGFF. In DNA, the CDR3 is TGCGCCAGCAGGCCAGCGACAGGGATGGGTTTCTTT.

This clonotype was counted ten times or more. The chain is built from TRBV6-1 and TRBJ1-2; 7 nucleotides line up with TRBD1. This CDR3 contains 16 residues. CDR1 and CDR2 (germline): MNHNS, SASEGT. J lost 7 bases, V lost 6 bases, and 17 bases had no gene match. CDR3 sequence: CASSSSPGTAYGGYTF. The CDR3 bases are TGTGCCAGCAGCTCCTCCCCCGGGACAGCGTACGGTGGCTACACCTTC.